The rows below give T cell receptor beta chains drawn from one sample of a study of cytomegalovirus exposure and HLA in healthy donors. Only in-frame clones appear in the TCRdb table, and some are missing; sequencing was by immunoSEQ multiplex PCR. The sample lists under 200,000 clones, roughly 80% occurring once. Material: PBMCs. These receptors all come from a woman aged 18-29 years in good health and CMV-seronegative. Each CDR3 is given without its conserved first and last residue.

>TRBJ2-1|TRBV27
ASSLGAGYNEQF
>TRBJ2-3|TRBV5-1
ASTLGGVEADTQY
>TRBJ2-5|TRBV6-1
ASSARRETQY
>TRBJ2-3|TRBV19
ASSPTRRVSTDTQY
>TRBJ1-1|TRBV28
ASSLLIPGQSEAF
>TRBJ1-2|TRBV18
ASSPDPGRGYT
>TRBJ2-1|TRBV27
ASSSGQTSYNEQF
>TRBJ1-2|TRBV6-5
ASSPTTGDYGYT
>TRBJ2-7|TRBV6-5
ASSYSGQGLSEQY
>TRBJ2-5|TRBV5-1
ASSLGSSGQETQY
>TRBJ2-2|TRBV5-4
ACTPGLATGELF
>TRBJ1-2|TRBV27
ASSFEAPVDRVRIDYGYT
>TRBJ2-1|TRBV30
AWRGTSGGGFLNEQF
>TRBJ2-6|TRBV27
ASRKQGTGANVLT
>TRBJ2-1|TRBV7-9
ASSRNRAGPTYYNEQF
>TRBJ1-1|TRBV27
ASTDRAGAEAF
>TRBJ1-1|TRBV11-3
ASSSFDREGGMNTEAF
>TRBJ2-1|TRBV30
AWSLAGVYDEQF
>TRBJ1-2|TRBV30
AWSVGQGRSPRVGYT
>TRBJ1-3|TRBV19
ASNPQRTVSGNTIY
>TRBJ1-1|TRBV20-1
SALRTEAF
>TRBJ2-1|TRBV7-2
ASSLFYATSAYNEQF